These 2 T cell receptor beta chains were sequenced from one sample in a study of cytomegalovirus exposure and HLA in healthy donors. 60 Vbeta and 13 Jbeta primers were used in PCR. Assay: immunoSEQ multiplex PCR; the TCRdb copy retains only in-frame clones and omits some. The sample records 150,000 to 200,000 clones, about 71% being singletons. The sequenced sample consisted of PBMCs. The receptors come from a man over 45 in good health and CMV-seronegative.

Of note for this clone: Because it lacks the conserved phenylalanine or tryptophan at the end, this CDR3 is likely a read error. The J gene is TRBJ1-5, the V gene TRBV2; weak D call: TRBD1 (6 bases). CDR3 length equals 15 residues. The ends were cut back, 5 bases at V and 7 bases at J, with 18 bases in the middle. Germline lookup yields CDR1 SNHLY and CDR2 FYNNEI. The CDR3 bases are TGTGCCAGCAGTCAACAGGGAAGGGTAGGCCAGCCCCAGCATTTA. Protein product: CASSQQGRVGQPQHL.

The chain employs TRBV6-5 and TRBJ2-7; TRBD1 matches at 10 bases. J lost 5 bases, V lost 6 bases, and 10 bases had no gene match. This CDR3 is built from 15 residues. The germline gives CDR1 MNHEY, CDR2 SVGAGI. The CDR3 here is CASSRLGTGVHEQYF. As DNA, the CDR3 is TGTGCCAGCAGCCGACTTGGGACAGGGGTCCACGAGCAGTACTTC.